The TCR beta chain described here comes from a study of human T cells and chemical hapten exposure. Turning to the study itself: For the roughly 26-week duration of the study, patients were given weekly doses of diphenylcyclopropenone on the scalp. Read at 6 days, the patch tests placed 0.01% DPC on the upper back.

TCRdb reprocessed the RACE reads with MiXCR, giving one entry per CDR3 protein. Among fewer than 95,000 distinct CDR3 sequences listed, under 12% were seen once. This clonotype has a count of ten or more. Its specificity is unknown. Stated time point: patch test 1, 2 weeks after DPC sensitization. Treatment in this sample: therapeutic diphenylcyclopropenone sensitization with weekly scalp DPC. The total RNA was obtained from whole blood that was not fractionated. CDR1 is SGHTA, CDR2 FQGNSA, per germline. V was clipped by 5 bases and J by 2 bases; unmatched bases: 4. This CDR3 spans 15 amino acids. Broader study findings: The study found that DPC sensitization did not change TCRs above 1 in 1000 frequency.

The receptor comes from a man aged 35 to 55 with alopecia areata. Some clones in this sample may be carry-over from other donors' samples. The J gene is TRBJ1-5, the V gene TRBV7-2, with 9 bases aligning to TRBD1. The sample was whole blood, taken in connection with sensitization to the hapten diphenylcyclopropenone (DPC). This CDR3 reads CASSPDRGGNQPQHF. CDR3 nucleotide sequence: TGTGCCAGCAGCCCGGACAGGGGAGGCAATCAGCCCCAGCATTTT.